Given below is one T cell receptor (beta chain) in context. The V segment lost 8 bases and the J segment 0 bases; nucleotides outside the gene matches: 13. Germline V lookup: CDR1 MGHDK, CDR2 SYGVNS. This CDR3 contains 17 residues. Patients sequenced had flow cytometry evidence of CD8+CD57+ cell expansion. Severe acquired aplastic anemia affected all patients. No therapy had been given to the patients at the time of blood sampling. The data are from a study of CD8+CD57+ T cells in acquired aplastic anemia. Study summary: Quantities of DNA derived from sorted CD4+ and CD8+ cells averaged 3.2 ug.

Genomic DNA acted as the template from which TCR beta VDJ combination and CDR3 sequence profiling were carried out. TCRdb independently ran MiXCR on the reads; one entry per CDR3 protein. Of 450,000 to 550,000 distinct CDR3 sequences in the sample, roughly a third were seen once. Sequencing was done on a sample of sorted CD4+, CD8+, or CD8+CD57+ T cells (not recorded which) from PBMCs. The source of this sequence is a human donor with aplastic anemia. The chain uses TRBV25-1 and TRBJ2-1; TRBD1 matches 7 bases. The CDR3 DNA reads TGTGCCAGCTCACCCCCGGGACAGTTTGTCTCCTACAATGAGCAGTTCTTC. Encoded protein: CASSPPGQFVSYNEQFF. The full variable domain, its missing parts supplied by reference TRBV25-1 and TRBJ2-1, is EADIYQTPRYLVIGTGKKITLECSQTMGHDKMYWYQQDPGMELHLIHYSYGVNSTEKGDLSSESTVSRIRTEHFPLTLESARPSHTSQYLCASSPPGQFVSYNEQFFGPGTRLTVL.